Presented here are 13 T cell receptor beta chains from one specimen sequenced in a study of T-cell reconstitution after alpha-beta-depleted transplantation in children. Unique molecular identifiers tagged the TCRbeta library. TCRdb fed the PCR reads into MiXCR, producing one record per CDR3 protein. The repertoire holds some 400,000 distinct CDR3 sequences, with about a fifth as singletons. The sequences come from PBMCs from the stem cell graft donor, collected from the stem cell graft. The receptors originated from a human donor who donated a stem cell graft to a child with acute myeloid leukemia.

The genes are TRBV20-1 and TRBJ2-2; D gene uncertain. The germline gives CDR1 DFQATT, CDR2 SNEGSKA (reference sequence). The CDR3 is 13 residues long. Trimming shortened V by 4 bases and J by 0 bases, and 6 bases separated the two germline ends. The CDR3: CSAKGSNTGELFF. The DNA of the CDR3 is TGCAGTGCTAAGGGTTCGAACACCGGGGAGCTGTTTTTT.

The rearrangement links TRBV28 to TRBJ2-1, with D perhaps matching TRBD2 (5 bases). CDR3 length: 14 residues. Germline assignment: CDR1 MDHEN and CDR2 SYDVKM. V lost 7 bases to trimming and J lost 7 bases, with 17 bases between them. The DNA for the CDR3 is TGTGCCAGCATCCTAGATTTGCTAGCTAATGAGCAGTTCTTC. This sequence encodes CASILDLLANEQFF.

This clonotype was detected ten times or more. The chain links TRBV20-1 to TRBJ2-3, with 10 bases aligning to TRBD2. The CDR3 is 14 amino acids. The trim removed 2 bases at V and 5 bases at J, leaving 4 bases unmatched. Germline CDR1 reads DFQATT; CDR2 reads SNEGSKA (reference sequence). CDR3 amino acids: CSARPGTSVDTQYF. The CDR3 region has the DNA TGCAGTGCTAGACCCGGGACTAGCGTAGATACGCAGTATTTT.

The rearrangement uses TRBV10-3 and TRBJ2-1, with D unclear. The CDR3 is made up of 12 amino acids. Trimming stripped 9 bases from V and 8 bases from J, with 14 bases between. Per germline, CDR1 ENHRY and CDR2 SYGVKD. In DNA form, the CDR3 reads TGTGCCATGGGGATGGGTTCCGATGAGCAGTTCTTC. As protein: CAMGMGSDEQFF.

The chain carries TRBV20-1 and TRBJ2-2; 7 positions match TRBD1. CDR1 and CDR2 from the germline V gene are DFQATT and SNEGSKA (reference sequence). The CDR3 length is 16 residues. Trimming cost V 2 bases and J 5 bases; bases outside gene matches: 11. The CDR3 is CSARQQGWDKTGELFF. The CDR3, as DNA: TGCAGTGCTAGACAACAGGGGTGGGATAAAACCGGGGAGCTGTTTTTT.

Ten or more counts support this clonotype. The V gene is TRBV16, the J gene TRBJ2-2, with unresolved D. V gave up 2 bases and J gave up 9 bases, with 7 bases separating them. The CDR3 runs to 12 residues. Per the germline V gene, CDR1 is KGHSY and CDR2 is FQNENV. In DNA, the CDR3 is TGTGCCAGCAGCCAAATCGGCAGGGAGCTGTTTTTT. This gives the protein CASSQIGRELFF.

This clonotype was observed a few times. The chain recombines TRBV7-6 with TRBJ2-5; D assignment may be TRBD1 or TRBD2 (5 bases each). V lost 1 base to trimming and J lost 3 bases, with 15 bases between them. Germline CDR1 reads SGHVS; CDR2 reads FNYEAQ. The CDR3 sequence is 16 residues long. CDR3 sequence: CASSLDWRGAKETQYF. The CDR3 coding sequence is TGTGCCAGCAGCTTAGATTGGAGAGGGGCCAAAGAGACCCAGTACTTC.

This clonotype was detected many times. The chain carries TRBV5-6 and TRBJ2-7, with D hard to call. CDR1 and CDR2 (germline): SGHDT, YYEEEE. CDR3 size: 13 residues. Trimming took off 4 bases at V and 0 bases at J, with 8 bases between the two ends. This CDR3 is CASSTETSYEQYF. The CDR3 bases are TGTGCCAGCAGCACGGAGACCTCCTACGAGCAGTACTTC.

The chain has TRBV7-8 and TRBJ1-2, with D tentatively TRBD1 (5 bases). This CDR3 contains 20 residues. CDR1 is SGHVS, CDR2 FQNEAQ, per germline. With 1 base removed from V and 5 bases from J, the gap between germline ends came to 29 bases. The CDR3 coding sequence is TGTGCCAGCAGCTTAGAAGAGATTTTTGTGGGCCAGGGAAGGAGATATGGCTACACCTTC. This translates into CASSLEEIFVGQGRRYGYTF.

The table lists this clonotype with a few counts. The chain uses TRBV24-1 and TRBJ2-7, with D uncertain. This CDR3 spans 13 amino acids. Trimming left V 7 bases short and J 2 bases short, with 11 bases between. CDR1 is KGHDR and CDR2 is SFDVKD in the germline V gene. The chain's CDR3 is CATSPGPTYEQYF. The DNA of the CDR3 is TGTGCCACCAGCCCTGGCCCAACCTACGAGCAGTACTTC.

Ten or more counts support this clonotype. The chain uses TRBV20-1 and TRBJ1-1, with D possibly matching TRBD1 (6 bases). This CDR3 is 14 amino acids long. The V gene's germline CDR1 is DFQATT and CDR2 SNEGSKA (reference sequence). The V end lost 5 bases, the J end lost 4 bases, and 17 bases lay between the germline ends. CDR3 DNA: TGCAGTGCTTCGAACAGGGAATCGGGCACTGAAGCTTTCTTT. This gives the protein CSASNRESGTEAFF.

On this clonotype: At one end, the junction sequence differs from germline, possibly due to a read error. This rearrangement joins TRBV20-1 to TRBJ2-3; TRBD2 aligns across 12 bases. The germline V gene encodes CDR1 DFQATT and CDR2 SNEGSKA (reference sequence). CDR3 length equals 16 residues. The CDR3 protein is CCARFQTSGRWDTQYF. The CDR3 DNA reads as TGCTGTGCTAGATTCCAGACTAGCGGGAGATGGGATACGCAGTATTTT.

This clonotype was counted a single time. The genes are TRBV28 and TRBJ1-4; 7 bases line up with TRBD1. From germline, CDR1 is MDHEN and CDR2 SYDVKM. The CDR3 is 15 amino acids. V lost 6 bases, J lost 4 bases, and 8 bases stayed unmatched. CDR3 amino acids: CASSIRDRRNEKLFF. CDR3 DNA sequence: TGTGCCAGCAGCATTCGGGACAGACGTAATGAAAAACTGTTTTTT. Filled out from reference TRBV28 and TRBJ1-4, the complete variable domain reads DVKVTQSSRYLVKRTGEKVFLECVQDMDHENMFWYRQDPGLGLRLIYFSYDVKMKEKGDIPEGYSVSREKKERFSLILESASTNQTSMYLCASSIRDRRNEKLFFGSGTQLSVL.